The 25 T cell receptor beta chains presented below share a single source sample, sequenced in a study of cytotoxic CD8 clonotypes in ibrutinib-treated CLL. Profiling relied on immunoSEQ multiplex PCR, and the TCRdb table lists in-frame clones only, not all of them. The sample has around 250,000 clones, 70% seen once. The sequenced sample was PBMCs, obtained after 24 months of ibrutinib treatment. Receptors originate from a human donor with chronic lymphocytic leukemia.

J is TRBJ2-5 and V is TRBV9; TRBD2 aligns across 8 bases. The CDR3 covers 16 residues. Germline values: CDR1 SGDLS, CDR2 YYNGEE. V dropped 4 bases and J dropped 4; count of bases not matched to a gene: 12. CDR3 loop: CASSREAAGVGETQYF. CDR3 sequence (DNA): TGTGCCAGCAGCAGGGAGGCAGCGGGAGTTGGAGAGACCCAGTACTTC.

CDR3 nucleotide sequence: TGTGCCAGTAGTATTCGGAATACCTGGGGGGAAGTGGATCTCGATGAGCAGTTCTTC. Protein product: CASSIRNTWGEVDLDEQFF. This rearrangement joins TRBV19 to TRBJ2-1, with D perhaps matching TRBD2 (6 bases). This CDR3 spans 19 amino acids. The V end lost 3 bases, the J end lost 8 bases, and 29 bases lay between the germline ends. Germline CDR1 LNHDA, CDR2 SQIVND (reference sequence).

This clone appeared a few times. One junction end does not reproduce the germline sequence, and a read error may be involved. This chain joins TRBV11-2 and TRBJ2-7; tentatively, D is TRBD1 (6 bases). CDR1 and CDR2 (germline): SGHAT, FQNNGV. This CDR3 contains 12 residues. Written as DNA, the CDR3 is TGTGCCAGCAGCTTAGGCTACGAGAAGGGGGAATTC. The encoded protein is CASSLGYEKGEF. Using reference TRBV11-2 and TRBJ2-7 for the parts outside the CDR3, the full variable domain is EAGVAQSPRYKIIEKRQSVAFWCNPISGHATLYWYQQILGQGPKLLIQFQNNGVVDDSQLPKDRFSAERLKGVDSTLKIQPAKLEDSAVYLCASSLGYEKGEFGPGTRLTVT.

The chain links TRBV28 to TRBJ2-7, with TRBD1 matching over 8 bases. Trimming took 5 bases from V and 4 from J; bases not matched to a gene: 7. CDR1 is MDHEN, CDR2 SYDVKM, per germline. This CDR3 has 14 amino acids. CDR3 amino acids: CASSPTTGEYEQYF. In nucleotides, the CDR3 is TGTGCCAGCAGTCCGACGACAGGGGAGTACGAGCAGTACTTC.

This rearrangement joins TRBV9 to TRBJ1-4; 8 nucleotides match TRBD1. With V trimmed by 0 bases and J by 8 bases, 6 bases remained unmatched. Germline V gene sequence: CDR1 SGDLS, CDR2 YYNGEE. This CDR3 region has 15 residues. CDR3 in DNA: TGTGCCAGCAGCGTAGGGGGGACAGGTAAAGAAAAACTGTTTTTT. It translates to CASSVGGTGKEKLFF.

This chain connects TRBV23-1 to TRBJ1-2, with 8 bases that match TRBD1. TRBV23-1 is marked as an open reading frame, function uncertain. The length of the CDR3 is 15 residues. V lost 6 bases, J lost 4 bases, and 10 bases stayed unmatched. The CDR3: CASRIQGEGVYGYTF. The CDR3 DNA reads TGCGCCAGCAGAATACAGGGGGAGGGGGTCTATGGCTACACCTTC.

The J gene is TRBJ2-7, the V gene TRBV2; 9 bases fit TRBD1. V dropped 4 bases and J dropped 6; count of bases not matched to a gene: 13. This CDR3 spans 16 amino acids. In germline, CDR1 is SNHLY, CDR2 FYNNEI. The CDR3 DNA reads as TGTGCCAGCAGTGCCCAGGACAGGGGTAATTTCGGCGAGCAGTACTTC. Its translation: CASSAQDRGNFGEQYF.

As for this clone: At the DNA level, this CDR3 is encoded by other sequences in the same sample as well. This sequence joins TRBV18 and TRBJ2-7; D gene unclear. V was trimmed by 3 bases and J by 4 bases, leaving 7 bases between them. Per the germline V gene, CDR1 is KGHSH and CDR2 is LQKENI. The CDR3 loop spans 12 amino acids. CDR3 DNA sequence: TGTGCCAGCTCACCGGATAGATACGAGCAGTACTTC. It codes for CASSPDRYEQYF.

V and J are TRBV6-5 and TRBJ2-1, with 7 bases matching TRBD2. The CDR3 loop spans 16 amino acids. Germline V gene data show CDR1 as MNHEY and CDR2 as SVGAGI. J was trimmed by 9 bases and V by 0 bases; bases with no gene match: 11. The CDR3 region has the DNA TGTGCCAGCAGTTACTCCCTAACGGGAGGAGACGGTGAGCAGTTCTTC. Translated: CASSYSLTGGDGEQFF.

The chain links TRBV5-6 to TRBJ2-5, with D maybe TRBD1 (5 bases). Per germline, CDR1 SGHDT and CDR2 YYEEEE. The V end was cut by 1 base, the J end by 2 bases, with 9 bases between. The CDR3 length is 14 residues. Here the CDR3 DNA reads TGTGCCAGCAGCTTGTTTGGACATCAAGAGACCCAGTACTTC. Protein: CASSLFGHQETQYF.

This clone was observed a handful of times. This chain links TRBV2 with TRBJ2-5; no clear D. Trimming cost V 7 bases and J 0 bases, with 3 bases left between them. The CDR3 totals 11 residues. Germline V gene data show CDR1 as SNHLY and CDR2 as FYNNEI. In DNA, the CDR3 is TGTGCCAGCAACTACCAAGAGACCCAGTACTTC. Protein product: CASNYQETQYF.

The rearrangement uses TRBV29-1 and TRBJ2-2, with D tentatively TRBD2 (5 bases). Trimming took 3 bases from V and 4 from J, leaving 12 bases between them. CDR1 is SQVTM and CDR2 is ANQGSEA in the germline V gene. This CDR3 comprises 14 residues. Here the CDR3 DNA reads TGCAGCGTTGAGGGCGGTGCGGGCACCGGGGAGCTGTTTTTT. It codes for CSVEGGAGTGELFF.

This clone was detected only once. The V and J genes are TRBV7-6 and TRBJ2-6; D is possibly TRBD2 (5 bases). Trimming removed 7 bases from V and 2 bases from J, with 15 bases in between. Germline V gene data show CDR1 as SGHVS and CDR2 as FNYEAQ. This CDR3 spans 16 amino acids. The chain's CDR3 is CASTTLGGTGANVLTF. CDR3 DNA: TGTGCCAGCACCACCCTTGGAGGTACTGGGGCCAACGTCCTGACTTTC. The full variable domain, in which reference TRBV7-6 and TRBJ2-6 provide the parts outside the CDR3, is GAGVSQSPRYKVTKRGQDVALRCDPISGHVSLYWYRQALGQGPEFLTYFNYEAQQDKSGLPNDRFSAERPEGSISTLTIQRTEQRDSAMYRCASTTLGGTGANVLTFGAGSRLTVL.

This chain joins TRBV7-3 and TRBJ2-1; weak D call: TRBD2 (5 bases). CDR1 SGHTA and CDR2 FQGTGA come from the germline V gene. The CDR3 extends over 15 amino acids. V lost 3 bases and J 0 bases, leaving 9 bases between the germline ends. The CDR3 reads CASSFLANSYNEQFF. In DNA form, the CDR3 reads TGTGCCAGCAGCTTCCTAGCAAACTCCTACAATGAGCAGTTCTTC.

The J gene is TRBJ2-1, the V gene TRBV7-9; unclear D gene. V was clipped by 10 bases and J by 5 bases, with 3 bases between them. This CDR3 region has 9 residues. The V gene's germline CDR1 is SEHNR and CDR2 FQNEAQ (reference sequence). The CDR3 reads CAINNEQFF. The CDR3 nucleotides read TGTGCCATAAACAATGAGCAGTTCTTC. Combining the CDR3 with reference TRBV7-9 and TRBJ2-1 gives the whole variable domain DTGVSQNPRHKITKRGQNVTFRCDPISEHNRLYWYRQTLGQGPEFLTYFQNEAQLEKSRLLSDRFSAERPKGSFSTLEIQRTEQGDSAMYLCAINNEQFFGPGTRLTVL.

The chain has TRBV11-2 and TRBJ1-5; the D gene is possibly TRBD1 (6 bases). V shed 0 bases and J shed 1 base, with 7 bases lying between them. The CDR3 length is 15 residues. Germline lookup yields CDR1 SGHAT and CDR2 FQNNGV. CDR3 protein: CASSLDGGSNQPQHF. The CDR3 DNA reads as TGTGCCAGCAGCTTAGATGGGGGCAGCAATCAGCCCCAGCATTTT.

This clone appeared a single time. The chain uses TRBV27 and TRBJ2-7; D possibly corresponds to TRBD1 (6 bases). Between the trimmed V and J ends, which lost 2 bases and 0 bases, there was a span of 14 bases. The CDR3 has 16 amino acids. Germline CDR1 is MNHEY and CDR2 is SMNVEV (reference sequence). The CDR3 loop reads CASSLSNRAPSYEQYF. Here the CDR3 DNA reads TGTGCCAGCAGTTTAAGCAACAGGGCCCCCTCCTACGAGCAGTACTTC.

The rearrangement uses TRBV27 and TRBJ1-4; D remains ambiguous. Between the trimmed V and J ends, which lost 2 bases and 0 bases, there was a span of 10 bases. Germline CDR1 is MNHEY and CDR2 is SMNVEV (reference sequence). This CDR3 has 16 amino acids. DNA for the CDR3: TGTGCCAGCAGTTTACCGGACGGGGCAACTAATGAAAAACTGTTTTTT. Amino acids: CASSLPDGATNEKLFF.

The chain recombines TRBV28 with TRBJ2-3; 8 bases map to TRBD1. The CDR3 contains 15 residues. V lost 3 bases to trimming and J lost 1 base; unmatched junction nucleotides: 3. Germline V gives CDR1 MDHEN, CDR2 SYDVKM. Here the CDR3 reads CASSFGQGGTDTQYF. Written as DNA, the CDR3 is TGTGCCAGCAGTTTTGGACAGGGAGGCACAGATACGCAGTATTTT.

The CDR3 reads CASSGRNLGYGYTF. The CDR3 bases are TGTGCCAGCAGTGGTCGCAACTTGGGCTATGGCTACACCTTC. This sequence joins TRBV6-5 and TRBJ1-2; D call uncertain. The V gene lost 5 bases and the J gene lost 4 bases, with 14 bases spanning the gap. Germline assignment: CDR1 MNHEY and CDR2 SVGAGI. The CDR3 loop spans 14 amino acids.

This chain joins TRBV5-1 and TRBJ2-7, with D possibly TRBD1 on 5 matching bases. V was cut by 4 bases and J by 2 bases, with 7 bases left in between. CDR1 and CDR2 from the germline V gene are SGHRS and YFSETQ. The CDR3 sequence is 12 residues long. The CDR3 nucleotides read TGCGCCAGCAGCGACAGTACCTACGAGCAGTACTTC. It yields the protein CASSDSTYEQYF. Based on the CDR3 plus reference TRBV5-1 and TRBJ2-7, the full variable domain is KAGVTQTPRYLIKTRGQQVTLSCSPISGHRSVSWYQQTPGQGLQFLFEYFSETQRNKGNFPGRFSGRQFSNSRSEMNVSTLELGDSALYLCASSDSTYEQYFGPGTRLTVT.

The V call is TRBV18, the J call TRBJ2-3, with a possible D match to TRBD1 (5 bases). This CDR3 has 15 residues. Germline V lookup: CDR1 KGHSH, CDR2 LQKENI. Between the trimmed V and J ends, which lost 2 bases and 2 bases, there was a span of 11 bases. The CDR3 here is CASSPGQGYTDTQYF. The CDR3 nucleotides read TGTGCCAGCTCACCAGGGCAGGGCTACACAGATACGCAGTATTTT. Together with reference TRBV18 and TRBJ2-3, the CDR3 gives the full variable domain: NAGVMQNPRHLVRRRGQEARLRCSPMKGHSHVYWYRQLPEEGLKFMVYLQKENIIDESGMPKERFSAEFPKEGPSILRIQQVVRGDSAAYFCASSPGQGYTDTQYFGPGTRLTVL.

This chain uses TRBV6-6 with TRBJ2-7, with D possibly called TRBD1 or TRBD2 (5 bases each). The CDR3 consists of 13 residues. Trimming took 2 bases from V and 5 from J, leaving 10 bases between them. CDR1 MNHNY and CDR2 SVGAGI come from the germline V gene (reference sequence). The chain's CDR3 is CASSYPGHDEQYF. The CDR3 DNA sequence: TGTGCCAGCAGTTACCCGGGGCACGACGAGCAGTACTTC.

The CDR3 sequence: CASTSPIPQTEAFF. CDR3 bases: TGTGCCAGCACCTCACCCATTCCTCAGACTGAAGCTTTCTTT. This chain connects TRBV6-5 to TRBJ1-1; D is unresolved. V was clipped by 7 bases and J by 5 bases, with 17 bases between them. Per germline, CDR1 MNHEY and CDR2 SVGAGI. The CDR3 totals 14 residues.

The chain carries TRBV2 and TRBJ2-2; tentative D call: TRBD1 (6 bases). Trimming left V 4 bases short and J 2 bases short, with 14 bases between. This CDR3 has 16 residues. Germline CDR1 is SNHLY and CDR2 is FYNNEI. As DNA, the CDR3 is TGTGCCAGCAGTGTGCTTGGGGGCTTAAACACCGGGGAGCTGTTTTTT. It is translated as CASSVLGGLNTGELFF. The full variable domain, its missing parts supplied by reference TRBV2 and TRBJ2-2, is EPEVTQTPSHQVTQMGQEVILRCVPISNHLYFYWYRQILGQKVEFLVSFYNNEISEKSEIFDDQFSVERPDGSNFTLKIRSTKLEDSAMYFCASSVLGGLNTGELFFGEGSRLTVL.